Below are 31 T cell receptor beta chains sequenced from a single sample in a study of cytomegalovirus exposure and HLA in healthy donors. Use of 60 Vbeta and 13 Jbeta primers characterized the PCR. Here immunoSEQ multiplex PCR was the method, and the copy in TCRdb shows in-frame clones only, minus some. This table holds approximately 100,000 clones. Sequenced sample: PBMCs. The source of these receptors is a man in his forties or fifties in good health and CMV-seronegative.

The V and J genes are TRBV6-6 and TRBJ2-1, with TRBD1 identical over 8 bases. V lost 1 base and J lost 6; bases outside the gene matches: 8. In germline, CDR1 is MNHNY, CDR2 SVGAGI (reference sequence). The CDR3 is made up of 16 amino acids. The CDR3 region is CASSYFGRTGRNEQFF. As DNA, the CDR3 is TGTGCCAGCAGTTACTTCGGAAGGACAGGGCGCAATGAGCAGTTCTTC.

The rearrangement links TRBV11-2 to TRBJ2-5, with 9 positions matching TRBD1. The CDR3 has 15 residues. Germline assignment: CDR1 SGHAT and CDR2 FQNNGV. J was trimmed by 1 base and V by 6 bases; bases with no gene match: 6. The CDR3 DNA sequence: TGTGCCAGCAGTGAGGGACAGGGACTCCAAGAGACCCAGTACTTC. Translating it yields CASSEGQGLQETQYF. Using reference TRBV11-2 and TRBJ2-5 for the parts outside the CDR3, the full variable domain is EAGVAQSPRYKIIEKRQSVAFWCNPISGHATLYWYQQILGQGPKLLIQFQNNGVVDDSQLPKDRFSAERLKGVDSTLKIQPAKLEDSAVYLCASSEGQGLQETQYFGPGTRLLVL.

This chain links TRBV7-9 with TRBJ2-7; D remains unclear. V dropped 2 bases and J dropped 2 bases, with 10 bases sitting between them. The CDR3 runs 14 residues. The germline CDR1 and CDR2 sequences are SEHNR and FQNEAQ (reference sequence). CDR3 amino acids: CASSLSSQTYEQYF. CDR3 DNA sequence: TGTGCCAGCAGCTTATCCAGTCAGACCTACGAGCAGTACTTC. The full variable domain, its missing parts supplied by reference TRBV7-9 and TRBJ2-7, is DTGVSQNPRHKITKRGQNVTFRCDPISEHNRLYWYRQTLGQGPEFLTYFQNEAQLEKSRLLSDRFSAERPKGSFSTLEIQRTEQGDSAMYLCASSLSSQTYEQYFGPGTRLTVT.

The rearrangement uses TRBV5-4 and TRBJ1-2; 10 nucleotides line up with TRBD1. The CDR3 is 17 residues long. The germline V gene encodes CDR1 SGHNT and CDR2 YYREEE (reference sequence). The V and J ends lost 5 bases and 0 bases, in that order; junction bases with no gene match: 10. The DNA of the CDR3 is TGTGCCAGCAGGGGACGGACAGGGGGGTTAGCTAACTATGGCTACACCTTC. It codes for CASRGRTGGLANYGYTF.

The rearrangement joins TRBV7-9 to TRBJ2-1; 11 nucleotides match TRBD2. This CDR3 has 14 amino acids. V lost 5 bases and J lost 9; bases outside the gene matches: 6. The germline V gene encodes CDR1 SEHNR and CDR2 FQNEAQ (reference sequence). The CDR3 nucleotides read TGTGCCAGCAGCGTTAGCGGGGGGGCTGGTGAGCAGTTCTTC. This gives the protein CASSVSGGAGEQFF. Using reference TRBV7-9 and TRBJ2-1 for the parts outside the CDR3, the full variable domain is DTGVSQNPRHKITKRGQNVTFRCDPISEHNRLYWYRQTLGQGPEFLTYFQNEAQLEKSRLLSDRFSAERPKGSFSTLEIQRTEQGDSAMYLCASSVSGGAGEQFFGPGTRLTVL.

The chain is built from TRBV29-1 and TRBJ2-5, with D possibly TRBD2 on 5 matching bases. V was cut by 7 bases and J by 4 bases, with 22 bases left in between. Looked up from germline, CDR1 is SQVTM and CDR2 is ANQGSEA. The CDR3 contains 15 residues. CDR3 sequence reads: CSANPVGGRLETQYF. In nucleotides, the CDR3 is TGCAGCGCCAACCCGGTCGGAGGAAGGCTAGAGACCCAGTACTTC.

The V call is TRBV29-1, the J call TRBJ2-1; no reliable D call. Trimming shortened V by 0 bases and J by 2 bases, and 8 bases separated the two germline ends. The CDR3 runs to 14 residues. The germline gives CDR1 SQVTM, CDR2 ANQGSEA. The CDR3 is CSVEDESPYNEQFF. The CDR3, as DNA: TGCAGCGTTGAAGATGAGTCCCCCTACAATGAGCAGTTCTTC.

This chain joins TRBV5-1 and TRBJ2-1, with 7 bases lining up with TRBD2. J was trimmed by 3 bases and V by 0 bases; bases with no gene match: 9. Per the germline V gene, CDR1 is SGHRS and CDR2 is YFSETQ. The CDR3 has 17 amino acids. The CDR3 DNA sequence: TGCGCCAGCAGCTTGGCCGGCGGCGGGAGTATCTACAATGAGCAGTTCTTC. It encodes CASSLAGGGSIYNEQFF.

V usage is TRBV7-2 and J usage is TRBJ2-1; no clear D gene. Trimming took off 1 base at V and 6 bases at J, with 10 bases between the two ends. The CDR3 is 14 amino acids. CDR1 and CDR2 (germline): SGHTA, FQGNSA. CDR3 DNA sequence: TGTGCCAGCAGCTTAGGCTTGCACTCCAATGAGCAGTTCTTC. Translated, it gives CASSLGLHSNEQFF. Full variable domain (outside the CDR3, taken from reference TRBV7-2 and TRBJ2-1): GAGVSQSPSNKVTEKGKDVELRCDPISGHTALYWYRQSLGQGLEFLIYFQGNSAPDKSGLPSDRFSAERTGGSVSTLTIQRTQQEDSAVYLCASSLGLHSNEQFFGPGTRLTVL.

The rearrangement links TRBV10-3 to TRBJ1-5; TRBD1 aligns across 9 bases. Germline V CDR1 and CDR2: ENHRY, SYGVKD. The CDR3 covers 15 residues. Unmatched junction bases numbered 3, after V lost 3 bases and J lost 3 bases. CDR3 sequence reads: CAISDRTGVNQPQHF. The CDR3 region has the DNA TGTGCCATCAGTGATAGGACAGGGGTCAATCAGCCCCAGCATTTT.

V is TRBV6-1 and J is TRBJ2-3, with 9 bases fitting TRBD2. V shed 7 bases and J 4 bases; nucleotides not matched to a gene: 3. Germline V gene sequence: CDR1 MNHNS, CDR2 SASEGT. The CDR3 covers 13 residues. The CDR3 nucleotides are TGTGCCAGCAAGGCTAGCGGGGCAGATACGCAGTATTTT. Its translation is CASKASGADTQYF.

This chain uses TRBV7-9 with TRBJ2-7, with 9 bases aligning to TRBD1. Germline V gene sequence: CDR1 SEHNR, CDR2 FQNEAQ (reference sequence). The CDR3 has 14 residues. The J segment lost 3 bases and the V segment lost 3 bases, leaving 3 bases of the junction unmatched. CDR3 sequence: CASSFGGQGYEQYF. CDR3 nucleotide sequence: TGTGCCAGCAGCTTTGGGGGACAGGGCTACGAGCAGTACTTC.

The chain joins TRBV27 to TRBJ2-5; weak D call: TRBD1 (6 bases). Germline CDR1 and CDR2: MNHEY and SMNVEV (reference sequence). The CDR3 length is 15 residues. V lost 4 bases and J 5 bases, leaving 17 bases between the germline ends. CDR3 nucleotide sequence: TGTGCCAGCAGTTCCGAATGGGGGCGCGGGGAGACCCAGTACTTC. The encoded protein is CASSSEWGRGETQYF.

The J gene is TRBJ1-2, the V gene TRBV7-8; 7 nucleotides line up with TRBD1. J gave up 0 bases and V 1 base, and 2 bases lay outside the gene matches. Germline V gene lookup returns CDR1 SGHVS and CDR2 FQNEAQ. The CDR3 runs to 15 residues. In DNA form, the CDR3 reads TGTGCCAGCAGCTTAGGACAGGGAACTAACTATGGCTACACCTTC. This encodes CASSLGQGTNYGYTF.

The chain uses TRBV9 and TRBJ2-1; 11 nucleotides line up with TRBD2. With V trimmed by 3 bases and J by 9 bases, 11 bases remained unmatched. The CDR3 has 16 amino acids. Germline V gene data show CDR1 as SGDLS and CDR2 as YYNGEE. CDR3 sequence reads: CASSGLAGGEDGEQFF. As DNA, the CDR3 is TGTGCCAGCAGCGGCCTAGCGGGGGGAGAGGATGGTGAGCAGTTCTTC.

This chain links TRBV19 with TRBJ1-1; D gene ambiguous. The V gene's germline CDR1 is LNHDA and CDR2 SQIVND (reference sequence). The CDR3 is 12 amino acids. The V and J ends lost 5 bases and 6 bases respectively, with 10 bases between them. The CDR3 protein is CASSSVFAEAFF. In DNA, the CDR3 is TGTGCCAGTAGTTCGGTGTTCGCTGAAGCTTTCTTT.

The V call is TRBV15, the J call TRBJ2-5, with D possibly TRBD2 on 6 matching bases. CDR1 is LNHNV, CDR2 YYDKDF, per germline (reference sequence). V lost 0 bases and J 5 bases, leaving 13 bases between the germline ends. The CDR3 totals 15 residues. In DNA form, the CDR3 reads TGTGCCACCAGCAGAGAGGGTCCGGGGGTGGAGACCCAGTACTTC. Translating it yields CATSREGPGVETQYF.

The chain combines TRBV4-3 with TRBJ1-6, with a tentative D call TRBD1 (5 bases). The length of the CDR3 is 16 residues. V was shortened by 0 bases and J by 4 bases, with 10 bases between the two germline ends. Germline CDR1 and CDR2: LGHNA and YSLEER. The CDR3 DNA is TGCGCCAGCAGCCAAGATACGGCAGGGTATAATTCACCCCTCCACTTT. Amino acids: CASSQDTAGYNSPLHF.

The chain is built from TRBV5-4 and TRBJ1-2, with TRBD1 as a possible D gene (5 bases). Germline-derived CDR1 and CDR2 are SGHNT and YYREEE (reference sequence). This CDR3 comprises 14 residues. The V and J ends lost 3 bases and 7 bases respectively, with 16 bases between them. The CDR3: CASSSGTERGGYTF. CDR3 DNA: TGTGCCAGCAGCTCGGGCACGGAAAGGGGTGGCTACACCTTC.

The V gene is TRBV19, the J gene TRBJ1-4; D gene ambiguous. V was cut by 8 bases and J by 8 bases, with 15 bases left in between. From germline, CDR1 is LNHDA and CDR2 SQIVND (reference sequence). The CDR3 sequence is 13 residues long. The CDR3 region is CASGEWTEEKLFF. The CDR3 DNA sequence: TGTGCCAGTGGGGAGTGGACGGAGGAAAAACTGTTTTTT.

The CDR3 loop is CASSFGAGGPGSKNIQYF. The CDR3 coding sequence is TGCGCCAGCAGCTTTGGAGCGGGAGGGCCGGGATCCAAAAACATTCAGTACTTC. V usage is TRBV5-1 and J usage is TRBJ2-4; 10 positions agree with TRBD2. Germline assignment: CDR1 SGHRS and CDR2 YFSETQ. The CDR3 spans 18 residues. J was trimmed by 2 bases and V by 2 bases; bases with no gene match: 10.

The chain is built from TRBV18 and TRBJ2-7; D may be TRBD1 (6 bases). V was pared by 1 base and J by 3 bases, with 10 bases between. This CDR3 comprises 14 residues. In germline, CDR1 is KGHSH, CDR2 LQKENI. CDR3 bases: TGTGCCAGCTCACCACGGGACACCTTCTACGAGCAGTACTTC. Protein: CASSPRDTFYEQYF.

The V gene is TRBV7-2, the J gene TRBJ2-7; 10 bases are shared with TRBD1. The CDR3 has 16 residues. Germline V gives CDR1 SGHTA, CDR2 FQGNSA. J gave up 3 bases and V 5 bases, and 10 bases lay outside the gene matches. CDR3: CASSPRTGGNDYEQYF. The DNA of the CDR3 is TGTGCCAGCAGCCCTAGGACAGGGGGTAATGACTACGAGCAGTACTTC.

The chain combines TRBV10-3 with TRBJ2-2, with 8 bases lining up with TRBD2. The germline gives CDR1 ENHRY, CDR2 SYGVKD. Trimming cost V 2 bases and J 1 base; bases outside gene matches: 6. The CDR3 is made up of 17 amino acids. DNA of the CDR3: TGTGCCATCAGTGAGCCAGCGGGAGCCGGGAACACCGGGGAGCTGTTTTTT. It specifies CAISEPAGAGNTGELFF.

This chain joins TRBV28 and TRBJ2-3; D possibly corresponds to TRBD2 (6 bases). The CDR3 has 16 amino acids. Germline CDR1 and CDR2: MDHEN and SYDVKM. Trimming stripped 9 bases from V and 7 bases from J, with 26 bases between. In DNA form, the CDR3 reads TGTGCCAGTCTCACCGCCGGACTACCCTTGCGGCATACGCAGTATTTT. The encoded protein is CASLTAGLPLRHTQYF.

V usage is TRBV5-1 and J usage is TRBJ2-2; D is perhaps TRBD1 (5 bases). Germline V lookup: CDR1 SGHRS, CDR2 YFSETQ. There are 16 residues in the CDR3. The V and J ends lost 1 base and 0 bases respectively, with 10 bases between them. As DNA, the CDR3 is TGCGCCAGCAGCTTGCGGTCAGGGACGAACACCGGGGAGCTGTTTTTT. Amino acids: CASSLRSGTNTGELFF.

Note on this clone: This same CDR3 is encoded by further DNA sequences in the sample. The V gene is TRBV5-1, the J gene TRBJ2-5; tentatively, D is TRBD1 (5 bases). The CDR3 length is 15 residues. Germline V CDR1 and CDR2: SGHRS, YFSETQ. The germline V and J ends were trimmed by 0 bases and 1 base, with 10 bases remaining between them. CDR3 sequence reads: CASSLASGPQETQYF. The CDR3 region has the DNA TGCGCCAGCAGCTTGGCCTCAGGGCCCCAAGAGACCCAGTACTTC.

The gene calls are TRBV28 and TRBJ1-1; tentatively, D is TRBD1 (5 bases). The CDR3 is 16 residues long. Germline loops: CDR1 MDHEN, CDR2 SYDVKM. The ends were cut back, 2 bases at V and 0 bases at J, with 13 bases in the middle. In DNA form, the CDR3 reads TGTGCCAGCAGTTTAAGGGGCCGAACTATGAACACTGAAGCTTTCTTT. Translated, it gives CASSLRGRTMNTEAFF.

V usage is TRBV19 and J usage is TRBJ2-5; 9 positions match TRBD1. The CDR3 sequence is 14 residues long. Germline CDR1 LNHDA, CDR2 SQIVND (reference sequence). Losses at the gene ends were 4 bases for V and 5 bases for J; bases not matched to a gene: 5. CDR3 protein: CASSKGQGRETQYF. In DNA form, the CDR3 reads TGTGCCAGTAGTAAAGGACAGGGGAGGGAGACCCAGTACTTC.

This sequence joins TRBV9 and TRBJ2-1, with D perhaps TRBD2 (6 bases). This CDR3 region has 14 residues. The germline V gene encodes CDR1 SGDLS and CDR2 YYNGEE. V was trimmed by 0 bases and J by 7 bases, leaving 11 bases between them. The CDR3 sequence: CASSVGASVNEQFF. CDR3 nucleotides: TGTGCCAGCAGCGTAGGGGCTAGCGTGAATGAGCAGTTCTTC.

The DNA for the CDR3 is TGTGCCAGCAGGGTTAGAAATTCGAACACTGAAGCTTTCTTT. Its translation: CASRVRNSNTEAFF. The gene calls are TRBV11-2 and TRBJ1-1; D call uncertain. This CDR3 has 14 residues. Germline CDR1 and CDR2: SGHAT and FQNNGV. The ends were cut back, 6 bases at V and 1 base at J, with 12 bases in the middle.